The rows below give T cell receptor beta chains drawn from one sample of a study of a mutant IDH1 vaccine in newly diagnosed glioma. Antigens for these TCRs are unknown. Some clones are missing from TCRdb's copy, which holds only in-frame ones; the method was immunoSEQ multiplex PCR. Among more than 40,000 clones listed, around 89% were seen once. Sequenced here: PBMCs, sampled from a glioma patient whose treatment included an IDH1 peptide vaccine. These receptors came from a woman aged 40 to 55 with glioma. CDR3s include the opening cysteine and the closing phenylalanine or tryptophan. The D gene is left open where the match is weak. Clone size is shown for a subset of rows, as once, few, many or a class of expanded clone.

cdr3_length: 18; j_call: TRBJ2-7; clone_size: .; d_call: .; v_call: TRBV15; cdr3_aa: CATSRVFDLAGHHYEQYF; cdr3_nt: TGTGCCACCAGCAGAGTGTTCGATTTGGCGGGGCACCACTACGAGCAGTACTTC
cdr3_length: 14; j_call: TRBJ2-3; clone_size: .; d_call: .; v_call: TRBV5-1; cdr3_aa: CASRLGTYTDTQYF; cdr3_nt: TGCGCCAGCAGGTTGGGCACCTACACAGATACGCAGTATTTT
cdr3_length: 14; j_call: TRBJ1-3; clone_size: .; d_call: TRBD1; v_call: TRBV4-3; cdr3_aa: CASSQTGAGNTIYF; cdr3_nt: TGCGCCAGCAGCCAGACAGGGGCTGGAAACACCATATATTTT
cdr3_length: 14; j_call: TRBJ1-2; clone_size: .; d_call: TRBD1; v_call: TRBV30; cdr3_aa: CAWNRDRASFGYTF; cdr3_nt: TGTGCCTGGAACCGGGACAGGGCTTCATTTGGCTACACCTTC
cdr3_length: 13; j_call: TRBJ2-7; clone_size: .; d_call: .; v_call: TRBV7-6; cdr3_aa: CASSLEPGQEQYF; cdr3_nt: TGTGCCAGCAGCTTAGAACCGGGACAAGAGCAGTACTTC
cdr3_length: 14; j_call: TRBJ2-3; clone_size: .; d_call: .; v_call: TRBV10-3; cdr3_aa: CAISDSENTDTQYF; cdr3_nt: TGTGCCATCAGTGATTCGGAAAACACAGATACGCAGTATTTT
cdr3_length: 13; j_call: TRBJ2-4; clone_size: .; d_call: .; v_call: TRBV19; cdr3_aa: CASSPNSKNIQYF; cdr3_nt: TGTGCCAGTAGTCCCAACTCCAAAAACATTCAGTACTTC
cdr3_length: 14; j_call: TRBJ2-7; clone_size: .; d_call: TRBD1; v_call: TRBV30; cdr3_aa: CAWTPRQGPYEQYF; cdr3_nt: TGTGCCTGGACCCCGAGACAGGGACCTTACGAGCAGTACTTC
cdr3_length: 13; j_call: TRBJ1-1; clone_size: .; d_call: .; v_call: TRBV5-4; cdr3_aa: CASSLRGNTEAFF; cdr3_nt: TGTGCCAGCAGCTTAAGGGGGAACACTGAAGCTTTCTTT
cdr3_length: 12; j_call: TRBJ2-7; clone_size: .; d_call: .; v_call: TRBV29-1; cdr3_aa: CSVGRTGNEQYF; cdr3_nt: TGCAGCGTGGGGAGGACAGGCAACGAGCAGTACTTC
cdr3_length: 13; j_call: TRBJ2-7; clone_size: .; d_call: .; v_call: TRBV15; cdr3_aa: CATSRGTAVEQYF; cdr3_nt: TGTGCCACCAGCAGAGGGACAGCTGTCGAGCAGTACTTC
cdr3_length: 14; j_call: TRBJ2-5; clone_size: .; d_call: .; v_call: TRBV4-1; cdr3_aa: CASSQEWGAETQYF; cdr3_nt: TGCGCCAGCAGCCAAGAGTGGGGAGCAGAGACCCAGTACTTC
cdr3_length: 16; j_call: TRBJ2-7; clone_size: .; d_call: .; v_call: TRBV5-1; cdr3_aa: CASSRGGSGVMNEQYF; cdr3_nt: TGCGCCAGCAGCCGAGGGGGAAGTGGGGTTATGAACGAGCAGTACTTC
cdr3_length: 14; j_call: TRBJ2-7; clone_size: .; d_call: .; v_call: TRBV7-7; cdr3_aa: CASSLAVGGYEQYF; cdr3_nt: TGTGCTAGCAGCTTAGCGGTGGGCGGATACGAGCAGTACTTC
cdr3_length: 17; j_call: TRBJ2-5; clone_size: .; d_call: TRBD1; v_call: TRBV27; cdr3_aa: CASSTLTGTGTQETQYF; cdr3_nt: TGTGCCAGCAGTACCCTGACCGGGACAGGGACCCAAGAGACCCAGTACTTC
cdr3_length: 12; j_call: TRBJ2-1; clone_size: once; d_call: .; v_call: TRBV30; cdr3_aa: CAWSASYNEQFF; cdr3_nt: TGTGCCTGGAGTGCCTCCTACAATGAGCAGTTCTTC
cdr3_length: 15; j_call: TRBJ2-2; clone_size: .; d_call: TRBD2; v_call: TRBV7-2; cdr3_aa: CASSLRLAGAGELFF; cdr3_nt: TGTGCCAGCAGCCTTCGTCTAGCGGGAGCCGGGGAGCTGTTTTTT